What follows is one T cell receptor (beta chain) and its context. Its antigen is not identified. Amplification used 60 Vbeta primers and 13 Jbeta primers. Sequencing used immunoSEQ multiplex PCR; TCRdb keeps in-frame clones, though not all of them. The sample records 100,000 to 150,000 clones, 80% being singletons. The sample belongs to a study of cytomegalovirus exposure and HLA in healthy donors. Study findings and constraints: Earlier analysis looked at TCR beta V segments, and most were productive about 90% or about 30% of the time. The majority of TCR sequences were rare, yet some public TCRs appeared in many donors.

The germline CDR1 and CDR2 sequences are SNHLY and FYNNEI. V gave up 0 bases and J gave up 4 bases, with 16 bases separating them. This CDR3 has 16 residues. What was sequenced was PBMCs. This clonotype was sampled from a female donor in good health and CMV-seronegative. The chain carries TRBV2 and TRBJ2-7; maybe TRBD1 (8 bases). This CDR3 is CASSEAGQAGGYEQYF. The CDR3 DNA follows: TGTGCCAGCAGTGAAGCGGGACAGGCCGGGGGGTACGAGCAGTACTTC.